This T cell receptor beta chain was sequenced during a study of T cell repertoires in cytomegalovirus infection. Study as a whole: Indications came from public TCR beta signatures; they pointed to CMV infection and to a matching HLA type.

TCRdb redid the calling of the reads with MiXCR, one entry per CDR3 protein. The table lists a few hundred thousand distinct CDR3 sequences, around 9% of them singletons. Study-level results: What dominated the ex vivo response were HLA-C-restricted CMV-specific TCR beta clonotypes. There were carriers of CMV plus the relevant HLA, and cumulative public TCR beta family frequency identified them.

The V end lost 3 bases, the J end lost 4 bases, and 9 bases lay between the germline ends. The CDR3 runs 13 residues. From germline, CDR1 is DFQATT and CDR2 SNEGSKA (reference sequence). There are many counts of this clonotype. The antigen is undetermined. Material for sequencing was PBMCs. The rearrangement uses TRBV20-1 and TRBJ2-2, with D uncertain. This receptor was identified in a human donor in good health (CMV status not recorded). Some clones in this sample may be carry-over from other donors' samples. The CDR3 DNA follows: TGCAGTGCTAGGGGCCAGATCACCGGGGAGCTGTTTTTT. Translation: CSARGQITGELFF.